The 25 T cell receptor beta chains presented below share a single source sample, sequenced in a study of T cell responses to AZD1222 COVID-19 vaccine. Profiled with immunoSEQ multiplex PCR; TCRdb holds only in-frame clones, not every one. The repertoire holds some 190,000 clones, with about 95% as singletons. The sequencing here drew on peripheral blood, taken 28 days after the second dose of the MenACWY control vaccine. The receptors stem from an adult who received the MenACWY meningococcal vaccine as a control.

The chain combines TRBV28 with TRBJ1-5; TRBD1 matches 7 bases. Per the germline V gene, CDR1 is MDHEN and CDR2 is SYDVKM. Trimming removed 4 bases from V and 4 bases from J; junction bases left unmatched: 7. The CDR3 consists of 15 residues. DNA of the CDR3: TGTGCCAGCAGTTCCCCGACAGGGTTGAATCAGCCCCAGCATTTT. Encoded protein: CASSSPTGLNQPQHF. The full variable domain, rest sourced from reference TRBV28 and TRBJ1-5, is DVKVTQSSRYLVKRTGEKVFLECVQDMDHENMFWYRQDPGLGLRLIYFSYDVKMKEKGDIPEGYSVSREKKERFSLILESASTNQTSMYLCASSSPTGLNQPQHFGDGTRLSIL.

The rearrangement links TRBV6-5 to TRBJ1-1, with TRBD1 matching over 7 bases. This CDR3 has 14 residues. The ends lost 6 bases at V and 2 bases at J; junction bases unmatched: 6. CDR1 is MNHEY and CDR2 is SVGAGI in the germline V gene. CDR3 protein: CASRRGQVNTEAFF. CDR3 coding DNA: TGTGCCAGCAGAAGAGGACAGGTAAACACTGAAGCTTTCTTT.

This clone occurred once. This sequence joins TRBV6-5 and TRBJ1-2; TRBD1 aligns across 7 bases. CDR1 and CDR2 (germline): MNHEY, SVGAGI. The CDR3 totals 14 residues. V gave up 6 bases and J gave up 6 bases; unmatched junction bases: 10. For the CDR3, the DNA is TGTGCCAGCAGCCTCGTAGGGGGCGCGGATGGCTACACCTTC. Protein product: CASSLVGGADGYTF.

This chain uses TRBV15 with TRBJ2-7, with D uncertain. CDR3 length equals 12 residues. V lost 0 bases and J lost 7, with 7 bases in between. The germline CDR1 and CDR2 sequences are LNHNV and YYDKDF (reference sequence). CDR3 DNA sequence: TGTGCCACCAGCAGAGATCCGGGTGAGCAGTACTTC. It encodes CATSRDPGEQYF.

The sample holds a few counts of this clone. The V and J genes are TRBV2 and TRBJ1-5; 10 nucleotides line up with TRBD1. With 1 base clipped from V and 5 bases from J, the junction kept 2 bases outside the gene matches. This CDR3 has 15 residues. Germline lookup yields CDR1 SNHLY and CDR2 FYNNEI. The CDR3 loop reads CASSEGTGGYQPQHF. CDR3 nucleotides: TGTGCCAGCAGTGAAGGGACAGGGGGGTATCAGCCCCAGCATTTT. The full variable domain, with the rest looked up from reference TRBV2 and TRBJ1-5, is EPEVTQTPSHQVTQMGQEVILRCVPISNHLYFYWYRQILGQKVEFLVSFYNNEISEKSEIFDDQFSVERPDGSNFTLKIRSTKLEDSAMYFCASSEGTGGYQPQHFGDGTRLSIL.

The gene calls are TRBV3-1 (or the pseudogene TRBV3-2) and TRBJ2-5; unclear D gene. Germline loops: CDR1 LGHDT, CDR2 YNNKEL (reference sequence). The V end lost 0 bases, the J end lost 2 bases, and 10 bases lay between the germline ends. This CDR3 contains 15 residues. The CDR3 sequence is CASSQDPTTQETQYF. In DNA form, the CDR3 reads TGTGCCAGCAGCCAAGATCCGACAACACAAGAGACCCAGTACTTC.

The chain carries TRBV30 and TRBJ1-1; 10 nucleotides match TRBD1. Germline-derived CDR1 and CDR2 are GTSNPN and SVGIG (reference sequence). This CDR3 region has 14 residues. V trimming: 2 bases; J trimming: 7 bases; junction bases outside the gene matches: 7. CDR3 residues: CAWSFGDRGGEAFF. The CDR3 bases are TGTGCCTGGAGTTTCGGGGACAGGGGTGGTGAAGCTTTCTTT.

The rearrangement uses TRBV19 and TRBJ1-2; maybe TRBD1 (6 bases). The length of the CDR3 is 17 residues. Germline values: CDR1 LNHDA, CDR2 SQIVND (reference sequence). Trimming left V 0 bases short and J 8 bases short, with 22 bases between. In DNA form, the CDR3 reads TGTGCCAGTAGTATAGACGGACTCCCATGGACAGCTGGGGGCTACACCTTC. Protein: CASSIDGLPWTAGGYTF.

V usage is TRBV27 and J usage is TRBJ2-7; TRBD2 aligns across 10 bases. Germline CDR1 and CDR2: MNHEY and SMNVEV (reference sequence). V dropped 3 bases and J dropped 1; count of bases not matched to a gene: 15. The CDR3 covers 19 residues. The CDR3 nucleotides are TGTGCCAGCAGTTTTCGTAGCGGGAGGCCAGGTGGAAATTCCTACGAGCAGTACTTC. This translates into CASSFRSGRPGGNSYEQYF.

This chain connects TRBV28 to TRBJ1-1; possibly TRBD1 for D (6 bases). The CDR3 is 13 residues long. V was clipped by 7 bases and J by 11 bases, with 20 bases between them. Germline values: CDR1 MDHEN, CDR2 SYDVKM. The CDR3 DNA is TGTGCCAGCACCCAGGAGGGGGGCCTCTCCGCTTTCTTT. Protein product: CASTQEGGLSAFF.

V is TRBV2 and J is TRBJ2-3; 10 nucleotides match TRBD2. V shed 4 bases, J shed 7 bases, and the junction held 5 bases outside the gene matches. CDR1 SNHLY and CDR2 FYNNEI come from the germline V gene. The CDR3 runs 14 residues. CDR3 residues: CASSASGRAYTQYF. For the CDR3, the DNA is TGTGCCAGCAGTGCCAGCGGGAGGGCCTATACGCAGTATTTT.

The chain carries TRBV7-2 and TRBJ2-7; TRBD1 matches 8 bases. J was trimmed by 0 bases and V by 6 bases; bases with no gene match: 7. Germline CDR1 SGHTA, CDR2 FQGNSA. This CDR3 contains 15 residues. Here the CDR3 reads CASRLGQGRSYEQYF. DNA of the CDR3: TGTGCCAGCAGACTAGGACAGGGACGCTCCTACGAGCAGTACTTC. Drawing the rest from reference TRBV7-2 and TRBJ2-7, the complete variable domain is GAGVSQSPSNKVTEKGKDVELRCDPISGHTALYWYRQSLGQGLEFLIYFQGNSAPDKSGLPSDRFSAERTGGSVSTLTIQRTQQEDSAVYLCASRLGQGRSYEQYFGPGTRLTVT.

Remarks on this clone: The identical CDR3 is also encoded by other nucleotide sequences in the sample. The chain is built from TRBV6-5 and TRBJ2-6; tentatively, D is TRBD2 (6 bases). Germline CDR1 is MNHEY and CDR2 is SVGAGI. V was trimmed by 3 bases and J by 2 bases, leaving 8 bases between them. The CDR3 is 15 residues long. The CDR3 nucleotides are TGTGCCAGCAGTTATGGGGGGACTGGGGCCAACGTCCTGACTTTC. It encodes CASSYGGTGANVLTF.

V gene TRBV5-1 combines with J gene TRBJ2-2, with D possibly matching TRBD1 (5 bases). The CDR3 runs to 16 residues. Germline-derived CDR1 and CDR2 are SGHRS and YFSETQ. Trimming pared 2 bases from V and 0 bases from J, leaving 11 bases between. This CDR3 reads CASSLYDSANTGELFF. The CDR3 bases are TGCGCCAGCAGCTTATACGACAGCGCGAACACCGGGGAGCTGTTTTTT.

This clone was counted between two and nine times. The rearrangement joins TRBV7-9 to TRBJ1-1; D ambiguous. Per the germline V gene, CDR1 is SEHNR and CDR2 is FQNEAQ (reference sequence). The V end was cut by 1 base, the J end by 1 base, with 19 bases between. This CDR3 contains 18 residues. The CDR3 nucleotides read TGTGCCAGCAGCTTAGTTGATGGGGTGGGCTGGGGGAACACTGAAGCTTTCTTT. It encodes CASSLVDGVGWGNTEAFF.

CDR3 amino acids: CASSSTGYSPLHF. CDR3 DNA sequence: TGTGCCAGCAGTTCAACTGGGTATTCACCCCTCCACTTT. The chain employs TRBV7-2 and TRBJ1-6, with D unresolved. Deletions cut 6 bases from V and 8 bases from J, with 11 bases between. The length of the CDR3 is 13 residues. Per the germline V gene, CDR1 is SGHTA and CDR2 is FQGNSA.

The V and J genes are TRBV19 and TRBJ2-1; a weak D match, TRBD1 (5 bases). Germline CDR1 reads LNHDA; CDR2 reads SQIVND (reference sequence). V was shortened by 0 bases and J by 0 bases, with 18 bases between the two germline ends. The CDR3 sequence is 19 residues long. The chain's CDR3 is CASSIDPGWMGSSYNEQFF. The DNA of the CDR3 is TGTGCCAGTAGTATAGATCCAGGGTGGATGGGCAGCTCCTACAATGAGCAGTTCTTC. Full variable domain (remainder filled in from reference TRBV19 and TRBJ2-1): DGGITQSPKYLFRKEGQNVTLSCEQNLNHDAMYWYRQDPGQGLRLIYYSQIVNDFQKGDIAEGYSVSREKKESFPLTVTSAQKNPTAFYLCASSIDPGWMGSSYNEQFFGPGTRLTVL.

The sample holds one count of this clone. V gene TRBV11-2 combines with J gene TRBJ2-3; TRBD1 might be the D (6 bases). Germline CDR1 SGHAT, CDR2 FQNNGV. The V and J ends lost 5 bases and 0 bases respectively, with 15 bases between them. CDR3 length equals 16 residues. The CDR3 region is CASSISLRGSTDTQYF. DNA of the CDR3: TGTGCCAGCAGCATTTCTCTCAGGGGAAGCACAGATACGCAGTATTTT.

V and J are TRBV14 and TRBJ2-3; a weak D match, TRBD2 (5 bases). V was clipped by 0 bases and J by 2 bases, with 12 bases between them. This CDR3 region has 16 residues. Looked up from germline, CDR1 is SGHDN and CDR2 is FVKESK. The CDR3 DNA follows: TGTGCCAGCAGCCAAGATCCGGGCGACTACACAGATACGCAGTATTTT. Amino acids: CASSQDPGDYTDTQYF.

The chain's CDR3 is CASSELGTQSNQPQHF. The CDR3 DNA follows: TGTGCCAGCAGTGAATTGGGGACACAAAGCAATCAGCCCCAGCATTTT. This chain links TRBV6-1 with TRBJ1-5, with D maybe TRBD1 (6 bases). Germline V gene data show CDR1 as MNHNS and CDR2 as SASEGT. The CDR3 length is 16 residues. V lost 2 bases and J lost 1, with 12 bases in between.

This chain uses TRBV2 with TRBJ1-5; 7 nucleotides agree with TRBD1. V gave up 6 bases and J gave up 7 bases; unmatched junction bases: 6. The CDR3 consists of 13 residues. Germline V gives CDR1 SNHLY, CDR2 FYNNEI. The CDR3 spells CASRTGVQQPQHF. CDR3 bases: TGTGCCAGCAGAACAGGGGTACAACAGCCCCAGCATTTT. The whole variable domain, remainder taken from reference TRBV2 and TRBJ1-5, is EPEVTQTPSHQVTQMGQEVILRCVPISNHLYFYWYRQILGQKVEFLVSFYNNEISEKSEIFDDQFSVERPDGSNFTLKIRSTKLEDSAMYFCASRTGVQQPQHFGDGTRLSIL.

The V call is TRBV27, the J call TRBJ2-3, with 8 bases that match TRBD1. Germline CDR1 and CDR2: MNHEY and SMNVEV (reference sequence). Trimming at V came to 5 bases and at J to 3 bases, leaving 7 bases not matched to a gene. The CDR3 loop spans 15 amino acids. CDR3 coding DNA: TGTGCCAGCAGTCTAAGGGGGACAGGAACAGATACGCAGTATTTT. Its translation: CASSLRGTGTDTQYF.

This clone was seen a single time. J is TRBJ1-6 and V is TRBV7-2, with D perhaps TRBD1 (6 bases). V shed 6 bases and J shed 7 bases, with 19 bases lying between them. CDR3 size: 16 residues. Germline values: CDR1 SGHTA, CDR2 FQGNSA. The CDR3 DNA reads TGTGCCAGCAGAAGGAGCCGGGCCAGGGGCAATTCACCCCTCCACTTT. Protein sequence: CASRRSRARGNSPLHF.

This rearrangement joins TRBV30 to TRBJ1-1; D unresolved. The CDR3 spans 11 residues. Germline V lookup: CDR1 GTSNPN, CDR2 SVGIG (reference sequence). The ends were cut back, 4 bases at V and 7 bases at J, with 10 bases in the middle. The CDR3 protein is CAWTQLLEAFF. The DNA for the CDR3 is TGTGCCTGGACCCAGCTCCTTGAAGCTTTCTTT. The whole variable domain, remainder taken from reference TRBV30 and TRBJ1-1, is SQTIHQWPATLVQPVGSPLSLECTVEGTSNPNLYWYRQAAGRGLQLLFYSVGIGQISSEVPQNLSASRPQDRQFILSSKKLLLSDSGFYLCAWTQLLEAFFGQGTRLTVV.

This clone has a handful of counts. This rearrangement joins TRBV7-9 to TRBJ2-2; 10 nucleotides line up with TRBD2. This CDR3 has 14 amino acids. The germline gives CDR1 SEHNR, CDR2 FQNEAQ (reference sequence). Trimming cost V 3 bases and J 7 bases; bases outside gene matches: 2. The CDR3 bases are TGTGCCAGCAGCTTCTCTAGCGGGAGCGGGGAGCTGTTTTTT. The encoded protein is CASSFSSGSGELFF.